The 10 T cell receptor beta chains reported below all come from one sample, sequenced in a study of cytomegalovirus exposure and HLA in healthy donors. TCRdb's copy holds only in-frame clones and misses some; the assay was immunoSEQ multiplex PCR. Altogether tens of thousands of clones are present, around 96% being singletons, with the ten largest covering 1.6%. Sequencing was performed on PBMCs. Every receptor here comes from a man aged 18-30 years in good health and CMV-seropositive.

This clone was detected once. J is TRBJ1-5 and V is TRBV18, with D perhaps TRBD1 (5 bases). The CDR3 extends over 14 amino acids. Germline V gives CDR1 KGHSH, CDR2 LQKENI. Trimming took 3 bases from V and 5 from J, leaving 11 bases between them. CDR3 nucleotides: TGTGCCAGCTCACCGGGAGGGGTCGATCAGCCCCAGCATTTT. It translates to CASSPGGVDQPQHF.

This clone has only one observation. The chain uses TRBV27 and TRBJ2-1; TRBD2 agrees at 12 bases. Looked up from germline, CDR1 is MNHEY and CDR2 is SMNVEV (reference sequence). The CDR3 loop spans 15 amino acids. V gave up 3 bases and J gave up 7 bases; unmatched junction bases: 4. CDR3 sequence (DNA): TGTGCCAGCAGTTTCCGGACTAGCGGGATGAATGAGCAGTTCTTC. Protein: CASSFRTSGMNEQFF.

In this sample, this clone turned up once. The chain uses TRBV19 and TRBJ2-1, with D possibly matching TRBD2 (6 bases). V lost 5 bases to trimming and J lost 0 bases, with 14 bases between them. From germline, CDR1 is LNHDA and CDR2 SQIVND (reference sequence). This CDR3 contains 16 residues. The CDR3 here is CASSFTGLSSYNEQFF. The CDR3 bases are TGTGCCAGTAGTTTCACGGGACTCAGCTCCTACAATGAGCAGTTCTTC.

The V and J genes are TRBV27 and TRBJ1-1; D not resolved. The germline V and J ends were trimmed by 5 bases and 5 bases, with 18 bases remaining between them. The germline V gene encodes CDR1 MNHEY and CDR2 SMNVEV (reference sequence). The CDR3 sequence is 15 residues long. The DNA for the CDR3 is TGTGCCAGCAGTCCCGGACCTTTTATAGCGACTGAAGCTTTCTTT. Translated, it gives CASSPGPFIATEAFF.

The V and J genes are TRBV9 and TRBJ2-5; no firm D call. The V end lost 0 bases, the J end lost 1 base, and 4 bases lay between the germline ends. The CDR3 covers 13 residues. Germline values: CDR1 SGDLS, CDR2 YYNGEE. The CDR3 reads CASSVATQETQYF. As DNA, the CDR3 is TGTGCCAGCAGCGTAGCTACCCAAGAGACCCAGTACTTC. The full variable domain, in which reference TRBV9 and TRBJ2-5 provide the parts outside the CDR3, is DSGVTQTPKHLITATGQRVTLRCSPRSGDLSVYWYQQSLDQGLQFLIQYYNGEERAKGNILERFSAQQFPDLHSELNLSSLELGDSALYFCASSVATQETQYFGPGTRLLVL.

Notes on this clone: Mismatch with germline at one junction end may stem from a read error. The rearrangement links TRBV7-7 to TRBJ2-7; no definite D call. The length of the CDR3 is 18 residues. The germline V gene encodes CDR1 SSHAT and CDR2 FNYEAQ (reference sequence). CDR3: CASSPPSPGRSDPGEQYF. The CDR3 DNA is TGTGCTAGCAGCCCCCCTTCTCCCGGCAGGTCCGACCCCGGCGAGCAGTACTTC.

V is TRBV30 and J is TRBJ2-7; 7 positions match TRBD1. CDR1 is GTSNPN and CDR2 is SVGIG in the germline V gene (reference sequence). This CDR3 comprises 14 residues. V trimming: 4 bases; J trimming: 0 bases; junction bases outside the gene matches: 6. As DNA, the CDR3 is TGTGCCTGGACTAGACAGGGTTCCTCCTACGAGCAGTACTTC. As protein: CAWTRQGSSYEQYF.

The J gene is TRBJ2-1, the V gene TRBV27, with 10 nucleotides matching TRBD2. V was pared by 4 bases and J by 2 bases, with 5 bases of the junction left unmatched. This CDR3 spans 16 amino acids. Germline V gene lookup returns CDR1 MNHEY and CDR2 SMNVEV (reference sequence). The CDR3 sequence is CASSSLLAGAYNEQFF. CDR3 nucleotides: TGTGCCAGCAGTTCCCTCCTAGCGGGAGCCTACAATGAGCAGTTCTTC.

For the CDR3, the DNA is TGTGCAACGCGGGGGATTTCCAAAAACACTGAAGCTTTCTTT. Protein: CATRGISKNTEAFF. V gene TRBV6-5 combines with J gene TRBJ1-1; TRBD1 is a possible D gene (5 bases). The CDR3 covers 14 residues. The germline V gene has CDR1 MNHEY and CDR2 SVGAGI.

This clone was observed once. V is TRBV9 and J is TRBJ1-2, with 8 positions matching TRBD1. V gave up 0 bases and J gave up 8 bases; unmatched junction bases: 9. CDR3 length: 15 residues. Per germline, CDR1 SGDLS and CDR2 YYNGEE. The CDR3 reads CASSVVAGGAEGYTF. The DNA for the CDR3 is TGTGCCAGCAGCGTAGTTGCAGGGGGCGCGGAGGGCTACACCTTC.